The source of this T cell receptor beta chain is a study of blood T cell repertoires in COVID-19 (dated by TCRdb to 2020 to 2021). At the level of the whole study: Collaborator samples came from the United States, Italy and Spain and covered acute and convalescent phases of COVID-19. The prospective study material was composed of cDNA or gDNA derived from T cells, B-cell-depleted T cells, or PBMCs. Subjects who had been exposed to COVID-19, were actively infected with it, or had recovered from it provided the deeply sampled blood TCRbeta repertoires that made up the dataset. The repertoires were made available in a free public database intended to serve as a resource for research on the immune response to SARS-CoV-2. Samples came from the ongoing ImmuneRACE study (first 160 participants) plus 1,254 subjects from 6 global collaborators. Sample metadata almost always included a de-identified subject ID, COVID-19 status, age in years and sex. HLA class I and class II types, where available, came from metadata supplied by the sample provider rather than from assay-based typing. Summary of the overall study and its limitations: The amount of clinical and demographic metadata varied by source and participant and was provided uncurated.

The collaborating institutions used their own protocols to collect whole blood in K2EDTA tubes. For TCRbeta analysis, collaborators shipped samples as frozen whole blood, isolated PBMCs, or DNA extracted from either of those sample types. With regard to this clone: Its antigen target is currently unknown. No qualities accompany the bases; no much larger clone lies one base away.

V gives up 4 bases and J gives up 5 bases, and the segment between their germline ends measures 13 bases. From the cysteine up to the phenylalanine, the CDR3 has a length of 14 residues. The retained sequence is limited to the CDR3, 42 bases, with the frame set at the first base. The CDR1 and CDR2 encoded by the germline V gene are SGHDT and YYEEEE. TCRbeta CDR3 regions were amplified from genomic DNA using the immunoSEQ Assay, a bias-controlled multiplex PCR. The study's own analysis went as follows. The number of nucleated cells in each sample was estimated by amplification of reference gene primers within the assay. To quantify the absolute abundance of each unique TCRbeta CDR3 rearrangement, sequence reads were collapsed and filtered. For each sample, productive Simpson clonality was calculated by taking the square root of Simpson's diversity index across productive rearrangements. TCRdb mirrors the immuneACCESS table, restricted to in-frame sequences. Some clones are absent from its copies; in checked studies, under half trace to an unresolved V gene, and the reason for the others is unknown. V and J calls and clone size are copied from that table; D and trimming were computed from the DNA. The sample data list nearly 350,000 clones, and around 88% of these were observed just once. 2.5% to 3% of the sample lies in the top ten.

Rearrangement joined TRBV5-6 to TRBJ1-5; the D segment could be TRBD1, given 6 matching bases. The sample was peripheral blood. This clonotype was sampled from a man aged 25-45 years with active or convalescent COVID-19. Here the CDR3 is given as CASSPTGPDQPQHF. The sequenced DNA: TGTGCCAGCAGCCCGACAGGTCCCGATCAGCCCCAGCATTTT.